Presented here are 30 T cell receptor beta chains from one specimen sequenced in a study of human T cells and chemical hapten exposure. Time point of the sample: patch test 1, 2 weeks after DPC sensitization. Treatment reported: therapeutic diphenylcyclopropenone sensitization with weekly scalp DPC. From the RACE reads, TCRdb called clonotypes with MiXCR, one entry per CDR3 protein. The table has about 90,000 distinct CDR3 sequences, roughly a tenth seen once. The material was whole blood, obtained in connection with sensitization to the hapten diphenylcyclopropenone (DPC). Receptors originate from a man aged 35-49 years with alopecia areata. Some clones in this sample may be carry-over from other donors' samples.

V usage is TRBV9 and J usage is TRBJ1-1; D unresolved. The V gene lost 0 bases and the J gene lost 8 bases, with 14 bases spanning the gap. Per the germline V gene, CDR1 is SGDLS and CDR2 is YYNGEE. CDR3 size: 14 residues. CDR3 region: CASSVDGASVEAFF. The CDR3 nucleotides are TGTGCCAGCAGCGTAGATGGTGCGTCCGTAGAAGCTTTCTTT.

V usage is TRBV6-2 or TRBV6-3 and J usage is TRBJ2-4; unclear D gene. The CDR3 consists of 16 residues. CDR1 is MNHEY and CDR2 is SVGEGT in the germline V gene. V lost 0 bases, J lost 4 bases, and 13 bases lay in between. The CDR3, as DNA: TGTGCCAGCAGTTACTCATCGACACGGAGTAAAAACATTCAGTACTTC. Protein sequence: CASSYSSTRSKNIQYF.

The chain couples TRBV5-1 to TRBJ2-3; D perhaps matches TRBD1 (6 bases). V was clipped by 4 bases and J by 8 bases, with 11 bases between them. Germline V lookup: CDR1 SGHRS, CDR2 YFSETQ. The CDR3 contains 12 residues. DNA for the CDR3: TGCGCCAGCAGCGGGGTACAGGGTACGCAGTATTTT. Its protein product is CASSGVQGTQYF.

The chain joins TRBV11-2 to TRBJ2-5; 8 bases line up with TRBD2. Losses at the gene ends were 3 bases for V and 5 bases for J; bases not matched to a gene: 8. The CDR3 length is 15 residues. Germline lookup yields CDR1 SGHAT and CDR2 FQNNGV. CDR3 sequence: CASSLNSGVSETQYF. The CDR3 nucleotides are TGTGCCAGCAGCTTGAATAGCGGGGTCAGCGAGACCCAGTACTTC.

There are a few counts of this clonotype. The V call is TRBV20-1, the J call TRBJ1-6; the D is unclear. This CDR3 contains 15 residues. Trimming took off 1 base at V and 0 bases at J, with 7 bases between the two ends. CDR1 and CDR2 (germline): DFQATT, SNEGSKA (reference sequence). The CDR3 coding sequence is TGCAGTGCTAGAGTGTCGAGCTCCTATAATTCACCCCTCCACTTT. Translated: CSARVSSSYNSPLHF.

This clonotype showed up many times. The chain uses TRBV21-1 and TRBJ1-1. TRBV21-1 represents a pseudogene. This CDR3 spans 14 amino acids. For the CDR3, the DNA is TGTGCCCTCAGTGGCGGCTCTATGAACACTGAAGCTTTCTTT. Amino acid sequence: CALSGGSMNTEAFF.

The chain uses TRBV3-1 and TRBJ2-1; TRBD2 matches at 16 bases. After removal of 3 bases from V and 7 bases from J, the junction contained 3 bases not matched to a gene. The CDR3 contains 16 residues. The germline gives CDR1 LGHDT, CDR2 YNNKEL (reference sequence). This CDR3 reads CASSQGTSGRGNEQFF. DNA of the CDR3: TGTGCCAGCAGCCAGGGGACTAGCGGGAGGGGAAATGAGCAGTTCTTC.

This clonotype was detected a few times. One end of the junction fails to match germline, which may point to a read error. The chain combines TRBV6-7 with TRBJ1-2; no reliable D call. Being an ORF, TRBV6-7 has a function that is uncertain. The CDR3 length is 14 residues. This CDR3 reads CASRQAGVNFGYTF. The CDR3, as DNA: TGTGCCAGCAGGCAAGCAGGTGTCAACTTTGGCTACACCTTC.

The rearrangement links TRBV7-2 to TRBJ2-3; TRBD2 matches at 9 bases. Germline V CDR1 and CDR2: SGHTA, FQGNSA. Trimming took 5 bases from V and 5 from J; bases not matched to a gene: 8. The CDR3 spans 15 residues. The CDR3 reads CASSQMGLAGDTQYF. CDR3 sequence (DNA): TGTGCCAGCAGCCAAATGGGACTAGCAGGAGATACGCAGTATTTT.

This clonotype was picked up many times. The rearrangement uses TRBV12-3 or TRBV12-4 and TRBJ2-7; 10 positions agree with TRBD1. The CDR3 sequence is 15 residues long. Trimming removed 7 bases from V and 5 bases from J; junction bases left unmatched: 11. CDR3 loop: CASTPAGTGDHEQYV. CDR3 in DNA: TGTGCCAGCACCCCAGCAGGGACAGGGGACCACGAGCAGTACGTC.

This clonotype was counted ten times or more. The chain has TRBV19 and TRBJ2-1; 12 nucleotides match TRBD2. Germline loops: CDR1 LNHDA, CDR2 SQIVND (reference sequence). With V trimmed by 4 bases and J by 0 bases, 4 bases remained unmatched. This CDR3 has 17 amino acids. Here the CDR3 DNA reads TGTGCCAGTAGTACCTTGACTAGCGGGAGCTCCTACAATGAGCAGTTCTTC. It specifies CASSTLTSGSSYNEQFF. Looking up the rest from reference TRBV19 and TRBJ2-1 gives the full variable domain: DGGITQSPKYLFRKEGQNVTLSCEQNLNHDAMYWYRQDPGQGLRLIYYSQIVNDFQKGDIAEGYSVSREKKESFPLTVTSAQKNPTAFYLCASSTLTSGSSYNEQFFGPGTRLTVL.

The rearrangement joins TRBV4-3 to TRBJ2-5; 14 nucleotides match TRBD2. The length of the CDR3 is 15 residues. Trimming at V came to 3 bases and at J to 4 bases, leaving 1 base not matched to a gene. The germline V gene encodes CDR1 LGHNA and CDR2 YSLEER. CDR3 sequence: CASSQGLAGVETQYF. The CDR3 DNA sequence: TGCGCCAGCAGCCAGGGACTAGCGGGAGTAGAGACCCAGTACTTC.

This clonotype was seen only a few times. The CDR3 nucleotides read TGTGCCAGCAGTAAGTGGACGGAAAGCACAGATACGCAGTATTTT. This translates into CASSKWTESTDTQYF. The J gene is TRBJ2-3, the V gene TRBV3-1, with D unresolved. The V and J ends lost 6 bases and 0 bases respectively, with 13 bases between them. Germline CDR1 reads LGHDT; CDR2 reads YNNKEL (reference sequence). The CDR3 sequence is 15 residues long.

The sample holds a few counts of this clonotype. The CDR3 coding sequence is TGTGCCAGCAGCCGGGGCTTCCCGGGACAACGAGGGATCTACGAGCAGTACGTC. This sequence encodes CASSRGFPGQRGIYEQYV. This sequence joins TRBV14 and TRBJ2-7; D might be TRBD1 (6 bases). The germline V and J ends were trimmed by 4 bases and 3 bases, with 25 bases remaining between them. CDR1 SGHDN and CDR2 FVKESK come from the germline V gene. The CDR3 is 18 amino acids.

This clonotype has just a few counts. V gene TRBV12-3 or TRBV12-4 combines with J gene TRBJ1-1, with D maybe TRBD1 (5 bases). There are 16 residues in the CDR3. Trimming removed 3 bases from V and 1 base from J, with 15 bases in between. CDR3 residues: CASSLTRQIKNTEAFF. CDR3 coding DNA: TGTGCCAGCAGTTTGACGAGACAGATTAAGAACACTGAAGCTTTCTTT.

This clonotype was seen repeatedly, ten times or more. The chain is built from TRBV7-9 and TRBJ1-1, with D perhaps TRBD1 (6 bases). The CDR3 length is 11 residues. CDR1 SEHNR and CDR2 FQNEAQ come from the germline V gene (reference sequence). V dropped 6 bases and J dropped 10 bases, with 12 bases sitting between them. The CDR3 DNA is TGTGCCAGCAGTCGGGACAATAGAGCTTTCTTT. Its protein product is CASSRDNRAFF.

This clonotype was seen a few times. This chain links TRBV14 with TRBJ2-7, with D possibly TRBD2 on 6 matching bases. Germline assignment: CDR1 SGHDN and CDR2 FVKESK. This CDR3 contains 15 residues. V was cut by 4 bases and J by 7 bases, with 20 bases left in between. The CDR3 nucleotides are TGTGCCAGCAGCCTCCGGGAGTTACCCTACGGAGAGCAGTACTTC. It is translated as CASSLRELPYGEQYF.

This clonotype has a count of ten or more. The chain uses TRBV7-2 and TRBJ1-1; D gene unclear. V lost 5 bases to trimming and J lost 0 bases, with 10 bases between them. The CDR3 length is 14 residues. Germline loops: CDR1 SGHTA, CDR2 FQGNSA. The CDR3 bases are TGTGCCAGCAGCCCCCCCGTTATGAACACTGAAGCTTTCTTT. Translated, it gives CASSPPVMNTEAFF.

In its sample, this clonotype was seen a few times. The V and J genes are TRBV4-2 and TRBJ2-3; TRBD2 aligns across 9 bases. There are 15 residues in the CDR3. V shed 2 bases and J 2 bases; nucleotides not matched to a gene: 2. Germline CDR1 is LGHNA and CDR2 is YNFKEQ. CDR3 DNA: TGTGCCAGCAGCCAACTAGCGGGATACACAGATACGCAGTATTTT. It translates to CASSQLAGYTDTQYF.

This clonotype was seen repeatedly, ten times or more. This chain links TRBV20-1 with TRBJ1-4, with D possibly matching TRBD1 (5 bases). V was shortened by 2 bases and J by 5 bases, with 12 bases between the two germline ends. The CDR3 loop spans 14 amino acids. The germline V gene encodes CDR1 DFQATT and CDR2 SNEGSKA (reference sequence). DNA of the CDR3: TGCAGTGCTAGAAAAGGCGGGGGAAATGAAAAACTGTTTTTT. It yields the protein CSARKGGGNEKLFF.

The rearrangement links TRBV27 to TRBJ2-4; no definite D call. CDR3 length: 16 residues. V was shortened by 4 bases and J by 0 bases, with 13 bases between the two germline ends. Per the germline V gene, CDR1 is MNHEY and CDR2 is SMNVEV (reference sequence). CDR3 DNA sequence: TGTGCCAGCAGTTCTGCCCGGAATATAGCCAAAAACATTCAGTACTTC. Amino acids: CASSSARNIAKNIQYF.

This chain links TRBV21-1 with TRBJ2-7; the D call TRBD2 from the table was never checked on the DNA. TRBV21-1 is tagged as a pseudogene. This CDR3 is built from 16 residues. In DNA form, the CDR3 reads TGTGCCAGCAGCAAAAGGCGACTAGCGGGGGCCTACGAGCAGTACGTC. Its protein product is CASSKRRLAGAYEQYV.

J is TRBJ2-1 and V is TRBV19; D gene uncertain. The CDR3 spans 17 residues. CDR1 LNHDA and CDR2 SQIVND come from the germline V gene (reference sequence). V was cut by 6 bases and J by 2 bases, with 20 bases left in between. The CDR3 DNA sequence: TGTGCCAGTAGCCCCGCCACCCGCGCTGGTCCCTACAATGAGCAGTTCTTC. Its protein is CASSPATRAGPYNEQFF.

This clonotype came up many times. The chain employs TRBV20-1 and TRBJ2-2, with D unresolved. Per germline, CDR1 DFQATT and CDR2 SNEGSKA (reference sequence). The CDR3 contains 14 residues. Trimming shortened V by 6 bases and J by 5 bases, and 16 bases separated the two germline ends. The CDR3 DNA sequence: TGCAGTGCCGGAAAGCGCCTGGGGACCGGGGAGCTGTTTTTT. It codes for CSAGKRLGTGELFF.

In its sample, this clonotype was seen many times. The chain employs TRBV27 and TRBJ1-6; the D gene is possibly TRBD1 (6 bases). From germline, CDR1 is MNHEY and CDR2 SMNVEV (reference sequence). Between the trimmed V and J ends, which lost 5 bases and 7 bases, there was a span of 12 bases. There are 14 residues in the CDR3. CDR3 bases: TGTGCCAGCAGTACAGGGCAACAAAATTCACCCCTCCACTTT. As protein: CASSTGQQNSPLHF.

CDR3 coding DNA: TGTGCCAGCAGTTTATTCAGGGGGGAGGGCCAGCCCCAGCATTTT. Translation gives CASSLFRGEGQPQHF. The chain combines TRBV28 with TRBJ1-5, with 7 bases lining up with TRBD1. J lost 7 bases, V lost 1 base, and 7 bases had no gene match. Germline CDR1 reads MDHEN; CDR2 reads SYDVKM. This CDR3 is built from 15 residues.

The chain is built from TRBV12-3 or TRBV12-4 and TRBJ2-1, with TRBD2 matching 7 bases. The CDR3 totals 17 residues. The V and J ends lost 3 bases and 2 bases, in that order; junction bases with no gene match: 10. The CDR3 spells CASSLTGGVGAYNEQFF. The DNA of the CDR3 is TGTGCCAGCAGTTTGACGGGGGGAGTGGGGGCCTACAATGAGCAGTTCTTC.

This clonotype was seen a handful of times. The V and J genes are TRBV18 and TRBJ2-1; 14 bases are shared with TRBD2. Germline V gene data show CDR1 as KGHSH and CDR2 as LQKENI. V was pared by 3 bases and J by 6 bases, with 7 bases of the junction left unmatched. This CDR3 has 17 residues. The CDR3 here is CASSPPGLAGAGNEQFF. The DNA of the CDR3 is TGTGCCAGCTCACCGCCGGGACTAGCGGGAGCCGGCAATGAGCAGTTCTTC. Full variable domain (remainder filled in from reference TRBV18 and TRBJ2-1): NAGVMQNPRHLVRRRGQEARLRCSPMKGHSHVYWYRQLPEEGLKFMVYLQKENIIDESGMPKERFSAEFPKEGPSILRIQQVVRGDSAAYFCASSPPGLAGAGNEQFFGPGTRLTVL.

The rearrangement joins TRBV6-4 to TRBJ2-2; a weak D match, TRBD2 (6 bases). V lost 3 bases, J lost 2 bases, and 13 bases lay in between. There are 16 residues in the CDR3. Germline assignment: CDR1 MRHNA and CDR2 SNTAGT. The CDR3 DNA sequence: TGTGCCAGCAGTGATTTCGGGGGATTAAACACCGGGGAGCTGTTTTTT. This codes for CASSDFGGLNTGELFF.

This clonotype was seen a few times. The V and J genes are TRBV6-6 and TRBJ2-3; no firm D call. CDR1 and CDR2 from the germline V gene are MNHNY and SVGAGI (reference sequence). CDR3 length: 12 residues. Trimming pared 6 bases from V and 5 bases from J, leaving 9 bases between. The CDR3 DNA reads TGTGCCAGCAGCTTGGACGGAGATACGCAGTATTTT. Its protein product is CASSLDGDTQYF.